This is a list of T cell receptor beta chains from one sample in a study of PD-1 blockade in mismatch repair-deficient tumors. TCRdb's copy holds only in-frame clones and misses some; the assay was immunoSEQ multiplex PCR. The sample holds about 120,000 clones; roughly 90% are singletons and the top ten take approximately 10%. The specimen comprised peripheral blood, sampled approximately 69 weeks after starting pembrolizumab. These TCRs come from an adult with mismatch repair-deficient cancer. Each CDR3 is given with its conserved first and last residue. A D gene is named only where the DNA matches it firmly. Clone size is stated in some rows and not others, as once, few, many or a class when expanded.

cdr3_aa	cdr3_nt	d_call	j_call	clone_size	v_call
CASSEWISGNTIYF	TGTGCCAGCAGTGAATGGATCTCTGGAAACACCATATATTTT	-	TRBJ1-3	-	TRBV6-1
CASSQTGLRGSSDTQYF	TGCGCCAGCAGCCAAACCGGACTGAGGGGGAGCTCAGATACGCAGTATTTT	-	TRBJ2-3	-	TRBV4-1
CASRRRAGETGELFF	TGTGCCAGTAGGCGCCGTGCGGGCGAGACCGGGGAGCTGTTTTTT	-	TRBJ2-2	-	TRBV19
CASSKPGRRSGELFF	TGTGCCAGCAGCAAACCGGGACGCAGGTCCGGGGAGCTGTTTTTT	-	TRBJ2-2	few	TRBV7-9
CASSPRIGSGSILNEQFF	TGTGCCAGCAGCCCAAGGATAGGTAGCGGGAGTATCTTGAATGAGCAGTTCTTC	TRBD2	TRBJ2-1	-	TRBV27
CSVERGGYTF	TGCAGCGTAGAGAGAGGTGGCTACACCTTC	-	TRBJ1-2	-	TRBV29-1
CASSEDFWGMNTEAFF	TGTGCCAGCAGTGAAGACTTTTGGGGAATGAACACTGAAGCTTTCTTT	-	TRBJ1-1	-	TRBV6-1
CASSLLGSGNTIYF	TGTGCCAGCAGTCTCCTTGGGTCCGGAAACACCATATATTTT	-	TRBJ1-3	-	TRBV6-5
CASSPLGTSESYEQYF	TGCGCCAGCAGCCCGCTAGGGACTAGCGAATCCTACGAGCAGTACTTC	TRBD2	TRBJ2-7	-	TRBV4-1
CASSQGNDNTGELFF	TGCGCCAGCAGCCAAGGTAACGACAACACCGGGGAGCTGTTTTTT	-	TRBJ2-2	few	TRBV4-1